A single sample gave rise to the 13 T cell receptor beta chains below, sequenced in a study of blood T cell repertoires in COVID-19 (dated by TCRdb to the early 2020s). The library came from the immunoSEQ multiplex PCR assay. Held by TCRdb, this immuneACCESS table contains in-frame sequences only and omits some clones. Under half of the omission traces to an unresolved V gene where checked; the cause of the rest is unknown. The sample table lists about 69,000 clones, approximately 75% of them with a count of one. The top ten constitute 40% to 50% of the sample. Input material: peripheral blood. These receptors all come from a human donor in a cohort sampled during active COVID-19.

This clone has more than one count but fewer than ten. The chain couples TRBV7-8 to TRBJ2-1; TRBD2 might be the D (6 bases). The CDR3 consists of 15 residues. Deletions cut 3 bases from V and 1 base from J, with 10 bases between. Germline values: CDR1 SGHVS, CDR2 FQNEAQ. The CDR3: CASSLNGRSYNEQFF. The CDR3 nucleotides read TGTGCCAGCAGCTTGAACGGGAGATCCTACAATGAGCAGTTCTTC.

The chain combines TRBV7-2 with TRBJ1-5, with 8 bases fitting TRBD1. Trimming cost V 1 base and J 4 bases; bases outside gene matches: 3. The length of the CDR3 is 15 residues. The V gene's germline CDR1 is SGHTA and CDR2 FQGNSA. The CDR3 nucleotides read TGTGCCAGCAGCTTAGACAGGGGGGTGAATCAGCCCCAGCATTTT. Translated, it gives CASSLDRGVNQPQHF.

V usage is TRBV2 and J usage is TRBJ1-4, with no clear D. Trimming stripped 2 bases from V and 2 bases from J, with 9 bases between. Germline V gene lookup returns CDR1 SNHLY and CDR2 FYNNEI. The CDR3 is made up of 15 amino acids. The CDR3 spells CASSESGGTNEKLFF. CDR3 DNA sequence: TGTGCCAGCAGTGAATCGGGAGGCACTAATGAAAAACTGTTTTTT.

The J gene is TRBJ2-3, the V gene TRBV15; the D gene is possibly TRBD2 (5 bases). The CDR3 has 13 amino acids. CDR1 is LNHNV and CDR2 is YYDKDF in the germline V gene (reference sequence). V shed 8 bases and J shed 2 bases, with 11 bases lying between them. The CDR3 loop is CATHEGYTDTQYF. Here the CDR3 DNA reads TGTGCCACCCACGAGGGATACACAGATACGCAGTATTTT.

This clone showed up just a few times. The V and J genes are TRBV9 and TRBJ1-2, with TRBD1 matching over 7 bases. The germline V gene encodes CDR1 SGDLS and CDR2 YYNGEE. The CDR3 has 15 residues. Trimming took 4 bases from V and 1 from J; bases not matched to a gene: 7. CDR3 in DNA: TGTGCCAGCAGCCCCCGGGACAGTCTTAACTATGGCTACACCTTC. It translates to CASSPRDSLNYGYTF.

The rearrangement joins TRBV3-1 (or the pseudogene TRBV3-2) to TRBJ1-6; TRBD1 agrees at 8 bases. The V segment lost 1 base and the J segment 9 bases; nucleotides outside the gene matches: 8. The CDR3 is 16 residues long. The V gene's germline CDR1 is LGHDT and CDR2 YNNKEL (reference sequence). The CDR3 region is CASSQAPAGGSSPLHF. CDR3 nucleotides: TGTGCCAGCAGCCAAGCCCCGGCAGGGGGCAGTTCACCCCTCCACTTT.

V usage is TRBV5-1 and J usage is TRBJ1-3; 7 bases fit TRBD1. J was trimmed by 0 bases and V by 4 bases; bases with no gene match: 4. The CDR3 is 15 residues long. Germline CDR1 reads SGHRS; CDR2 reads YFSETQ. The CDR3 is CASSPGQFSGNTIYF. CDR3 bases: TGCGCCAGCAGCCCGGGACAGTTCTCTGGAAACACCATATATTTT.

This sequence joins TRBV25-1 and TRBJ1-6; tentatively, D is TRBD1 (6 bases). Per the germline V gene, CDR1 is MGHDK and CDR2 is SYGVNS. Trimming took off 3 bases at V and 11 bases at J, with 17 bases between the two ends. CDR3 length: 15 residues. The DNA for the CDR3 is TGTGCCAGCAGTGAGCCCCGGTCCAACAGGGCACCCCTCCACTTT. This codes for CASSEPRSNRAPLHF.

The rearrangement uses TRBV27 and TRBJ1-4, with TRBD1 matching 8 bases. Trimming at V came to 5 bases and at J to 7 bases, leaving 6 bases not matched to a gene. The length of the CDR3 is 14 residues. Germline V lookup: CDR1 MNHEY, CDR2 SMNVEV (reference sequence). In DNA, the CDR3 is TGTGCCAGCAGTAAACAGGGGGGGGGTGAAAAACTGTTTTTT. It encodes CASSKQGGGEKLFF.

The rearrangement links TRBV19 to TRBJ2-3; 10 bases match TRBD1. This CDR3 has 15 residues. The V and J ends lost 5 bases and 2 bases, in that order; junction bases with no gene match: 4. CDR1 and CDR2 from the germline V gene are LNHDA and SQIVND (reference sequence). CDR3 nucleotides: TGTGCCAGTAGTGTGGGACAGGGGATCACAGATACGCAGTATTTT. Translation: CASSVGQGITDTQYF.

V is TRBV27 and J is TRBJ1-1; D unclear. The germline CDR1 and CDR2 sequences are MNHEY and SMNVEV (reference sequence). The CDR3 runs 12 residues. Trimming shortened V by 8 bases and J by 9 bases, and 16 bases separated the two germline ends. The CDR3 sequence is CASGEGGRKAFF. In DNA, the CDR3 is TGTGCCAGCGGTGAGGGAGGGCGAAAAGCTTTCTTT.

This clone is a singleton in its sample. The J gene is TRBJ2-5, the V gene TRBV25-1; 8 bases agree with TRBD2. Per germline, CDR1 MGHDK and CDR2 SYGVNS. This CDR3 has 17 residues. The trim removed 7 bases at V and 1 base at J, leaving 14 bases unmatched. This CDR3 reads CASTPPLAGGSQETQYF. CDR3 coding DNA: TGTGCCAGCACCCCCCCTCTTGCGGGAGGTTCCCAAGAGACCCAGTACTTC.

CDR3 protein: CASSEALSGRGNNSPLHF. The CDR3 bases are TGTGCCAGCAGTGAAGCGCTATCTGGAAGGGGGAATAATTCACCCCTCCACTTT. The chain couples TRBV6-1 to TRBJ1-6, with D possibly matching TRBD1 (6 bases). V was pared by 0 bases and J by 5 bases, with 17 bases between. Germline loops: CDR1 MNHNS, CDR2 SASEGT. CDR3 size: 18 residues.